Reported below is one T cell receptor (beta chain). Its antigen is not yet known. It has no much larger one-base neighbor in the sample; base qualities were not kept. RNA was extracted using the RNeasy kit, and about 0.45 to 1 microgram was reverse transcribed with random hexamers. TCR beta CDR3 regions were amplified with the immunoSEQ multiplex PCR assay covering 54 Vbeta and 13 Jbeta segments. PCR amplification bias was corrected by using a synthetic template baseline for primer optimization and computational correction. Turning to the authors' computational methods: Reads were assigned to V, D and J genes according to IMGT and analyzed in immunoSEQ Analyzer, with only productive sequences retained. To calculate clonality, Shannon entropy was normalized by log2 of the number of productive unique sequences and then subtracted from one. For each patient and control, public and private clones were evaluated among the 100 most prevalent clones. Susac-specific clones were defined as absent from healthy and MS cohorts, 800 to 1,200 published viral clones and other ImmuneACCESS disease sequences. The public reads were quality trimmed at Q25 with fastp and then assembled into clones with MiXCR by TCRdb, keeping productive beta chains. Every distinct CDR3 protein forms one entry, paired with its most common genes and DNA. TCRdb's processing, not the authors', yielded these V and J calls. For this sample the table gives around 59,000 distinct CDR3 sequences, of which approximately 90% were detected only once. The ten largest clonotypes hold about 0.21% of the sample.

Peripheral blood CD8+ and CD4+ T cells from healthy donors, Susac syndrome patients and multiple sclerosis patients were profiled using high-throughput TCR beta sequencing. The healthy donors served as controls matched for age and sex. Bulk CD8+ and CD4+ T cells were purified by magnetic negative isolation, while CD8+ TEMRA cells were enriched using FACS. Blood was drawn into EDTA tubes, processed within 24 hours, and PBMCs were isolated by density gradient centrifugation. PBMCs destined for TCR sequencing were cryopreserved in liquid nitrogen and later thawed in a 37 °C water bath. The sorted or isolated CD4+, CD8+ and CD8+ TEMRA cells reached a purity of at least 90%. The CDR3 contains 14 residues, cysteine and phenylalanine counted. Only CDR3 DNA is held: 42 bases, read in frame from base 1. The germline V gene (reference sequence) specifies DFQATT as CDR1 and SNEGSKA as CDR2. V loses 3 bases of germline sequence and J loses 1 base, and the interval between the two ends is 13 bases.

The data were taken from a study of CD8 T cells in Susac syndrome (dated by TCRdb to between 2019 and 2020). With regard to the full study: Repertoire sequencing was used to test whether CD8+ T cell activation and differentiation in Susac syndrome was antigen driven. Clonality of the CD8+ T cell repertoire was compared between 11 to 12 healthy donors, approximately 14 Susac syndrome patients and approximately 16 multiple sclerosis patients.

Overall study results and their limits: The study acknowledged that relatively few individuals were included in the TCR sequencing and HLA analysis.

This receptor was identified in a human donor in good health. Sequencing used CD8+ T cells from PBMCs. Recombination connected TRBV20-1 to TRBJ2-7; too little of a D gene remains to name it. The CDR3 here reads CSARNILGSYEQYF. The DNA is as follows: TGCAGTGCTAGGAACATCCTGGGTTCCTACGAGCAGTACTTC.